The sample holds a few counts of the clone carrying this TCR beta chain. The antigen remains undetermined. Per the germline V gene, CDR1 is MGHRA and CDR2 is YSYEKL. V gave up 3 bases and J gave up 3 bases; unmatched junction bases: 9. The CDR3 is 16 residues long. TCRdb called the 5' RACE reads again in MiXCR, with one record for every CDR3 protein. Of about 890,000 distinct CDR3 sequences listed, approximately 13% are singletons. These data are taken from a study of identical twins. General observations from the study: High-abundance cord blood beta clonotypes had fewer insertions; memory repertoires showed none. When twins shared out-of-frame alpha sequences, those sequences had excess low generation probability.

These same data were also listed under a study on yellow fever vaccine responses in identical twins. That paper notes: Reportedly, the T cell response mounted by twins to vaccine seemed partly convergent, partly personalized.

The sample consisted of PBMCs. J is TRBJ2-3 and V is TRBV4-1, with 7 positions matching TRBD2. This sequence was found in a woman aged 18-29 years in good health. The CDR3 spells CASSQAFERGTDTQYF. CDR3 sequence (DNA): TGCGCCAGCAGCCAGGCCTTCGAGCGGGGTACAGATACGCAGTATTTT.